The 5 T cell receptor beta chains listed next were all sequenced from one sample in a study of T cells in Graves' hyperthyroidism and ophthalmopathy. TCR beta CDR3 sequences were amplified from RNA transcripts. Primed by the HTBI set, a first-round RT-PCR was run on the TCR CDR3. Using its own MiXCR run on the multiplex PCR reads, TCRdb lists one record per CDR3 protein. The table has about 360,000 distinct CDR3 sequences, roughly 13% seen once. Sequencing was done on a sample of blood. All receptors derive from a woman between 18 and 29 years old with Graves' hyperthyroidism.

The rearrangement uses TRBV7-8 and TRBJ2-2, with D possibly being TRBD2 (7 bases). Germline V gene sequence: CDR1 SGHVS, CDR2 FQNEAQ. The CDR3 contains 16 residues. V lost 5 bases and J lost 7, with 20 bases in between. DNA of the CDR3: TGTGCCAGCAGCCCTCGGCGCGGGGGCGCCGGCGGGGAGCTGTTTTTT. This gives the protein CASSPRRGGAGGELFF.

This clonotype was seen repeatedly, ten times or more. The V call is TRBV3-1, the J call TRBJ1-6; TRBD1 might be the D (5 bases). CDR3 length: 15 residues. V was pared by 1 base and J by 6 bases, with 10 bases between. CDR1 is LGHDT and CDR2 is YNNKEL in the germline V gene (reference sequence). CDR3 sequence: CASSQGGRVNSPLHF. In DNA, the CDR3 is TGTGCCAGCAGCCAAGGAGGCAGGGTTAATTCACCCCTCCACTTT.

This clonotype was found many times. The gene calls are TRBV20-1 and TRBJ1-2; D is undetermined. Germline V gene sequence: CDR1 DFQATT, CDR2 SNEGSKA (reference sequence). This CDR3 contains 13 residues. Between the trimmed V and J ends, which lost 1 base and 4 bases, there was a span of 10 bases. CDR3 DNA: TGCAGTGCTAGAGCGGCTGAGACCTATGGCTACACCTTC. Translation: CSARAAETYGYTF.

This clonotype was detected ten times or more. The chain uses TRBV30 and TRBJ1-1, with no clear D. Germline V gives CDR1 GTSNPN, CDR2 SVGIG (reference sequence). The ends were cut back, 5 bases at V and 2 bases at J, with 12 bases in the middle. CDR3 length: 13 amino acids. CDR3 sequence: CAWLRHSNTEAFF. CDR3 nucleotide sequence: TGTGCCTGGCTGAGACATTCCAACACTGAAGCTTTCTTT.

The chain uses TRBV27 and TRBJ1-2; perhaps TRBD1 as D (5 bases). The V gene's germline CDR1 is MNHEY and CDR2 SMNVEV (reference sequence). This CDR3 comprises 18 residues. V was cut by 8 bases and J by 0 bases, with 25 bases left in between. The CDR3 sequence is CASSPFFVVDSPNYGYTF. As DNA, the CDR3 is TGTGCCAGCTCACCATTTTTTGTCGTCGACAGCCCTAACTATGGCTACACCTTC.